The entry that follows covers one T cell receptor (beta chain) sequence. What this receptor recognizes is not known. Base qualities are not provided; no much larger clone lies one nucleotide away. The immunoSEQ Assay, a bias-controlled multiplex PCR, was used to amplify TCRbeta CDR3 regions from genomic DNA. In the original analysis: The number of nucleated cells in each sample was estimated by amplification of reference gene primers within the assay. Sequence reads were collapsed and filtered to measure the absolute abundance of every unique TCRbeta CDR3 rearrangement. Productive Simpson clonality was computed per sample as the square root of Simpson's diversity index over productive rearrangements. The source is immuneACCESS, and TCRdb retained only in-frame sequences with V and J called. Part of the clones is not carried over; for the studies checked, unresolved V genes explain less than half of this, and the remainder is unexplained. The V and J calls and clone size are taken from that table; D and trimming were inferred from the DNA. For this sample the table gives fewer than 300,000 clones, of which less than 90% were detected only once. Over 4% of the sample rests with the top ten.

The junction shows trimming of 2 bases on V and 5 bases on J, and the gene matches do not reach 3 bases of it. Its CDR3 holds 15 amino acids, cysteine through phenylalanine. The entry retains the CDR3 DNA only, 45 bases that are in frame from base 1. The germline V gene (reference sequence) provides CDR1 LGHDT and CDR2 YNNKEL. The sample comes from a study of blood T cell repertoires in COVID-19 (dated by TCRdb to the early 2020s). Regarding the complete study: Samples from collaborators originated in the United States, Italy and Spain and spanned both the acute and convalescent phases of COVID-19. The material from the prospective study consisted of cDNA or gDNA derived from T cells, B-cell-depleted T cells, or PBMCs. Deeply sampled blood TCRbeta repertoires from subjects exposed to, actively infected with, or recovered from COVID-19 were included in the dataset. The repertoires were released in a freely available public database intended as a resource for research on the immune response to SARS-CoV-2. The samples were drawn from the first 160 participants of the ongoing ImmuneRACE study and from some 1,300 subjects provided by 6 global collaborators. Nearly every sample came with metadata listing a de-identified subject ID, COVID-19 status, age in years and sex. Where HLA class I and class II types were available, the types were taken from metadata supplied by the sample provider, not from assay-based typing.

Samples from volunteer blood donors who had recovered from COVID-19 were contributed by a second Seattle source. Collaborating institutions collected whole blood in K2EDTA tubes following their own protocols. For TCRbeta analysis, collaborators shipped samples in one of three forms: frozen whole blood, isolated PBMCs, or DNA extracted from either of those sample types. What the research found in general, with its limitations: The amount of clinical and demographic metadata varied by source and participant and was provided uncurated.

Input material: peripheral blood. Recombination linked TRBV3-1 (or the pseudogene TRBV3-2) to TRBJ1-6, with 7 bases aligning to TRBD1. This sequence was found in a man in his 60s who had recovered from COVID-19. The CDR3 protein is CASSQPRGNNSPLHF. The DNA is TGTGCCAGCAGCCAACCCAGGGGGAATAATTCACCCCTCCACTTT.